Listed below are T cell receptor beta chains from one sample, sequenced in a study of T-cell memory formation after mild COVID-19. TCRdb recomputed calls from the 5' RACE reads with MiXCR, one row per CDR3 protein. Of a few hundred thousand distinct CDR3 sequences in the sample, 15% to 20% were seen once. Specimen: PBMCs or a T cell subset sorted from them (not recorded which). These receptors all stem from a man between 18 and 35 years old who had mild COVID-19 (a few samples of this study predate the infection). Cell type and time point are not known. CDR3s include the opening cysteine and the closing phenylalanine or tryptophan. D genes are given only for firm matches. Not every row has a clone size; where given, it reads once, few, many or a size class.

d_gene: NA; abundance: many; v_gene: TRBV5-1; j_gene: TRBJ2-1; CDR3nt: TGCGCCAGCAGCACCCCTCAGGGGAATGAGCAGTTCTTC; CDR3aa: CASSTPQGNEQFF
d_gene: TRBD1; abundance: NA; v_gene: TRBV5-1; j_gene: TRBJ1-1; CDR3nt: TGCGCCAGCAGCGCGGGACAGTTGAACACTGAAGCTTTCTTT; CDR3aa: CASSAGQLNTEAFF
d_gene: NA; abundance: NA; v_gene: TRBV11-2; j_gene: TRBJ2-3; CDR3nt: TGTGCCAGCAGCTTAGTTACTAGCCCGACAGATACGCAGTATTTT; CDR3aa: CASSLVTSPTDTQYF
d_gene: NA; abundance: NA; v_gene: TRBV5-1; j_gene: TRBJ2-1; CDR3nt: TGCGCCAGCAGCTTGGCCCTGGCTGAGGATGAGCAGTTCTTC; CDR3aa: CASSLALAEDEQFF
d_gene: TRBD1; abundance: few; v_gene: TRBV5-4; j_gene: TRBJ2-2; CDR3nt: TGTGCCACCGGGCGTGGACAGGGTAACACCGGGGAGCTGTTTTTT; CDR3aa: CATGRGQGNTGELFF
d_gene: NA; abundance: NA; v_gene: TRBV7-2; j_gene: TRBJ2-4; CDR3nt: TGTGCCAGCAGCTTAATGGGCATTCAGTACTTC; CDR3aa: CASSLMGIQYF
d_gene: NA; abundance: NA; v_gene: TRBV5-1; j_gene: TRBJ2-6; CDR3nt: TGCGCCAGCAGCTTGGAATCTGGGGCCAACGTCCTGACTTTC; CDR3aa: CASSLESGANVLTF
d_gene: NA; abundance: few; v_gene: TRBV4-3; j_gene: TRBJ1-5; CDR3nt: TGCGCCAGCAGCCAAGATCCCGGCGGGAGGCAGCCCCAGCATTTT; CDR3aa: CASSQDPGGRQPQHF
d_gene: NA; abundance: NA; v_gene: TRBV6-4; j_gene: TRBJ2-3; CDR3nt: TGTGCCAGCAGTGACCGGCCCCGGTCCGCGCAGTATTTT; CDR3aa: CASSDRPRSAQYF
d_gene: NA; abundance: few; v_gene: TRBV7-2; j_gene: TRBJ1-1; CDR3nt: TGTGCCAGCAGCTTAGTCTACGGGGGAGCTTTCTTT; CDR3aa: CASSLVYGGAFF
d_gene: NA; abundance: few; v_gene: TRBV4-1; j_gene: TRBJ2-5; CDR3nt: TGCGCCAGCAGCCAAGGGGTACCGGGACTCCAAGAGACCCAGTACTTC; CDR3aa: CASSQGVPGLQETQYF
d_gene: TRBD2; abundance: NA; v_gene: TRBV6-2/TRBV6-3; j_gene: TRBJ2-2; CDR3nt: TGTGCCAGCAGTTATAGCCGGGGGGGACGACCCGGGGAGCTGTTTTTT; CDR3aa: CASSYSRGGRPGELFF
d_gene: TRBD1; abundance: few; v_gene: TRBV7-9; j_gene: TRBJ2-2; CDR3nt: TGTGCCAAGGCTGCAGGGGGCATCGGGGAGCTGTTTTTT; CDR3aa: CAKAAGGIGELFF
d_gene: TRBD1; abundance: few; v_gene: TRBV4-3; j_gene: TRBJ2-3; CDR3nt: TGCGCCAGCAGCCAGAGGGGACAGGGGGTCTCAGATACGCAGTATTTT; CDR3aa: CASSQRGQGVSDTQYF
d_gene: NA; abundance: few; v_gene: TRBV4-1; j_gene: TRBJ1-2; CDR3nt: TGCGCCAGCAGCCAAGAGAGCGTTGCGGCTGGCTACACCTTC; CDR3aa: CASSQESVAAGYTF
d_gene: NA; abundance: NA; v_gene: TRBV15; j_gene: TRBJ1-5; CDR3nt: TGTGCCACCAGCAGAGGCCCTTCCTATAGCAATCAGCCCCAGCATTTT; CDR3aa: CATSRGPSYSNQPQHF
d_gene: NA; abundance: NA; v_gene: TRBV9; j_gene: TRBJ2-1; CDR3nt: TGTGCCAGCAGCGTATGGAGGGGGGGTCAGAATGAGCAGTTCTTC; CDR3aa: CASSVWRGGQNEQFF
d_gene: NA; abundance: few; v_gene: TRBV6-6; j_gene: TRBJ2-6; CDR3nt: TGTGCCAGCAGAATCCTCCCCTCAACTGGGGCCAACGTCCTGACTTTC; CDR3aa: CASRILPSTGANVLTF
d_gene: TRBD1; abundance: many; v_gene: TRBV20-1; j_gene: TRBJ1-1; CDR3nt: TGCAGTGCTTGGACAGGGCTGGACACTGAAGCTTTCTTT; CDR3aa: CSAWTGLDTEAFF
d_gene: TRBD1; abundance: many; v_gene: TRBV6-4; j_gene: TRBJ2-3; CDR3nt: TGTGCCAGCAGTGACGGACAGGGGGCAGATACGCAGTATTTT; CDR3aa: CASSDGQGADTQYF
d_gene: TRBD1; abundance: NA; v_gene: TRBV6-6; j_gene: TRBJ1-5; CDR3nt: TGTGCCAGCAATGACAGGGAGCGGAACCAGCCCCAGCATTTT; CDR3aa: CASNDRERNQPQHF
d_gene: NA; abundance: many; v_gene: TRBV7-9; j_gene: TRBJ2-1; CDR3nt: TGTGCCAGCAGCCACCGATCGGCTAACTACTACAATGAGCAGTTCTTC; CDR3aa: CASSHRSANYYNEQFF
d_gene: NA; abundance: NA; v_gene: TRBV6-5; j_gene: TRBJ1-1; CDR3nt: TGTGCCAGCAGGCACAGAACCACTGAAGCTTTCTTT; CDR3aa: CASRHRTTEAFF
d_gene: NA; abundance: NA; v_gene: TRBV5-8; j_gene: TRBJ1-1; CDR3nt: TGTGCCAGCAGCTTACAGGAGGGCTCTGAAGCTTTCTTT; CDR3aa: CASSLQEGSEAFF
d_gene: NA; abundance: NA; v_gene: TRBV5-1; j_gene: TRBJ2-3; CDR3nt: TGCGCCAGCAGCGGTGGACCACCCACAGATACGCAGTATTTT; CDR3aa: CASSGGPPTDTQYF
d_gene: NA; abundance: few; v_gene: TRBV30; j_gene: TRBJ1-5; CDR3nt: TGTGCCTGGAGTGTAGCCAGCAATCAGCCCCAGCATTTT; CDR3aa: CAWSVASNQPQHF
d_gene: TRBD1; abundance: few; v_gene: TRBV20-1; j_gene: TRBJ2-7; CDR3nt: TGCAGTGCTGGCGGGGGACAGGGGGGATACGAGCAGTACTTC; CDR3aa: CSAGGGQGGYEQYF
d_gene: TRBD1; abundance: few; v_gene: TRBV6-4; j_gene: TRBJ2-2; CDR3nt: TGTGCCAGCAGTACACAGGGGGCAAGCACCGGGGAGCTGTTTTTT; CDR3aa: CASSTQGASTGELFF
d_gene: NA; abundance: many; v_gene: TRBV7-2; j_gene: TRBJ2-1; CDR3nt: TGTGCCAGCAGACAAGGGGCTGAGCAGTTCTTC; CDR3aa: CASRQGAEQFF
d_gene: NA; abundance: few; v_gene: TRBV4-1; j_gene: TRBJ2-2; CDR3nt: TGCGCCAGCAGCAAGGCAACATCGAACACCGGGGAGCTGTTTTTT; CDR3aa: CASSKATSNTGELFF
d_gene: TRBD1; abundance: few; v_gene: TRBV27; j_gene: TRBJ1-2; CDR3nt: TGTGCCAGCAGTTTCCAAGGGACAGGGGGTGCTGGCTACACCTTC; CDR3aa: CASSFQGTGGAGYTF